These 21 T cell receptor beta chains were sequenced from one sample in a study of T cell changes during pregnancy in multiple sclerosis. Repertoires were generated with immunoSEQ multiplex PCR, while TCRdb's copy carries only in-frame clones and drops some. Found here are about 30,000 clones, roughly 90% of them singletons; the top ten hold around 4.2%. The source was peripheral blood, collected in the second trimester of pregnancy. The receptors here all came from a female donor in good health, enrolled as a control in a pregnancy study.

This chain connects TRBV5-1 to TRBJ1-2; D is possibly TRBD1 (5 bases). V was trimmed by 2 bases and J by 3 bases, leaving 11 bases between them. This CDR3 spans 14 amino acids. Germline-derived CDR1 and CDR2 are SGHRS and YFSETQ. In nucleotides, the CDR3 is TGCGCCAGCAGCTTCGGGGGAGGCGACTATGGCTACACCTTC. It codes for CASSFGGGDYGYTF.

The gene calls are TRBV10-3 and TRBJ2-7; D perhaps matches TRBD2 (5 bases). The length of the CDR3 is 14 residues. The V gene's germline CDR1 is ENHRY and CDR2 SYGVKD. The V gene lost 2 bases and the J gene lost 2 bases, with 10 bases spanning the gap. DNA of the CDR3: TGTGCCATCAGTGAGCGGAGGCAGACCTACGAGCAGTACTTC. Protein: CAISERRQTYEQYF.

V usage is TRBV21-1 and J usage is TRBJ1-4; the table's D call TRBD1 went unverified against the DNA. TRBV21-1 is termed a pseudogene. CDR3 length equals 18 residues. The CDR3 protein is CASSKVGADKATNEKLFF. The CDR3 DNA is TGTGCCAGCAGCAAAGTAGGGGCAGATAAAGCAACTAATGAAAAACTGTTTTTT.

The chain is built from TRBV27 and TRBJ2-1; tentatively, D is TRBD2 (5 bases). Germline CDR1 MNHEY, CDR2 SMNVEV (reference sequence). This CDR3 is built from 17 residues. Trimming took off 3 bases at V and 0 bases at J, with 15 bases between the two ends. The CDR3 nucleotides read TGTGCCAGCAGTTTCTCTCCCATAGCGAGCTCCTACAATGAGCAGTTCTTC. It specifies CASSFSPIASSYNEQFF.

J is TRBJ1-2 and V is TRBV14; D gene uncertain. Trimming shortened V by 0 bases and J by 3 bases, and 8 bases separated the two germline ends. CDR1 and CDR2 (germline): SGHDN, FVKESK. This CDR3 is built from 14 residues. The chain's CDR3 is CASSQEGRYYGYTF. CDR3 nucleotide sequence: TGTGCCAGCAGCCAAGAAGGCAGGTACTATGGCTACACCTTC. Full variable domain (outside the CDR3, taken from reference TRBV14 and TRBJ1-2): EAGVTQFPSHSVIEKGQTVTLRCDPISGHDNLYWYRRVMGKEIKFLLHFVKESKQDESGMPNNRFLAERTGGTYSTLKVQPAELEDSGVYFCASSQEGRYYGYTFGSGTRLTVV.

The V gene is TRBV9, the J gene TRBJ1-1; maybe TRBD1 (5 bases). There are 14 residues in the CDR3. Germline CDR1 is SGDLS and CDR2 is YYNGEE. Trimming removed 0 bases from V and 2 bases from J, with 8 bases in between. CDR3 nucleotides: TGTGCCAGCAGCGTAGGCGACAGCAACACTGAAGCTTTCTTT. Translated, it gives CASSVGDSNTEAFF.

The chain carries TRBV5-6 and TRBJ1-5; D unresolved. V was trimmed by 1 base and J by 6 bases, leaving 17 bases between them. Germline CDR1 SGHDT, CDR2 YYEEEE. This CDR3 region has 16 residues. CDR3 DNA sequence: TGTGCCAGCAGCTTGTGGCAACGGGAGGCGGGTCAGCCCCAGCATTTT. Translation: CASSLWQREAGQPQHF.

In its sample, this clone was seen once. This sequence joins TRBV4-1 and TRBJ2-7; 9 bases agree with TRBD2. There are 15 residues in the CDR3. Losses at the gene ends were 1 base for V and 3 bases for J; bases not matched to a gene: 4. Germline CDR1 is MGHRA and CDR2 is YSYEKL. CDR3 residues: CASSQVAGVYYEQYF. In DNA, the CDR3 is TGCGCCAGCAGCCAAGTAGCGGGAGTTTACTACGAGCAGTACTTC.

The V gene is TRBV30, the J gene TRBJ2-7; 7 bases line up with TRBD2. Germline V lookup: CDR1 GTSNPN, CDR2 SVGIG (reference sequence). Losses at the gene ends were 0 bases for V and 2 bases for J; bases not matched to a gene: 7. CDR3 length equals 15 residues. CDR3 sequence (DNA): TGTGCCTGGAGTGTACGGGCTAGCGGTACCTACGAGCAGTACTTC. Translating gives CAWSVRASGTYEQYF.

The rearrangement links TRBV7-9 to TRBJ2-1, with D maybe TRBD2 (5 bases). Trimming removed 2 bases from V and 5 bases from J, with 13 bases in between. Germline lookup yields CDR1 SEHNR and CDR2 FQNEAQ (reference sequence). There are 15 residues in the CDR3. The CDR3 nucleotides are TGTGCCAGCAGCTTATTGGCTAGCACCGACAATGAGCAGTTCTTC. Translation gives CASSLLASTDNEQFF.

The chain uses TRBV7-2 and TRBJ1-5; 8 positions match TRBD1. The CDR3 sequence is 15 residues long. Germline V lookup: CDR1 SGHTA, CDR2 FQGNSA. J was trimmed by 1 base and V by 5 bases; bases with no gene match: 4. The CDR3 loop is CASSLRTGSNQPQHF. The CDR3 DNA sequence: TGTGCCAGCAGCCTACGGACAGGGAGCAATCAGCCCCAGCATTTT.

The chain couples TRBV5-6 to TRBJ1-5; D remains ambiguous. The CDR3 is 14 residues long. CDR1 SGHDT and CDR2 YYEEEE come from the germline V gene. Trimming took 1 base from V and 8 from J, leaving 13 bases between them. The CDR3 nucleotides read TGTGCCAGCAGCTTGTATACCTACGGAGAGCCCCAGCATTTT. Residues: CASSLYTYGEPQHF.

The chain couples TRBV5-8 to TRBJ1-6, with a tentative D call TRBD1 (5 bases). The CDR3 consists of 14 residues. Germline lookup yields CDR1 SGHTS and CDR2 YDEGEE. Deletions cut 2 bases from V and 10 bases from J, with 13 bases between. CDR3 in amino acids: CASSLGQGVSPLHF. The CDR3, as DNA: TGTGCCAGCAGCTTAGGGCAGGGTGTATCACCCCTCCACTTT.

V usage is TRBV19 and J usage is TRBJ2-5, with 7 positions matching TRBD2. Trimming removed 1 base from V and 1 base from J; junction bases left unmatched: 0. The CDR3 sequence is 14 residues long. Germline lookup yields CDR1 LNHDA and CDR2 SQIVND (reference sequence). The chain's CDR3 is CASSIGGGQETQYF. As DNA, the CDR3 is TGTGCCAGTAGTATAGGGGGGGGCCAAGAGACCCAGTACTTC.

This clone was recorded once. CDR3 in amino acids: CASSIGQRTDTQYF. CDR3 coding DNA: TGTGCCAGCAGCATCGGACAGCGCACAGATACGCAGTATTTT. V is TRBV9 and J is TRBJ2-3; D might be TRBD1 (6 bases). The CDR3 is 14 residues long. Looked up from germline, CDR1 is SGDLS and CDR2 is YYNGEE. The V end lost 4 bases, the J end lost 1 base, and 10 bases lay between the germline ends.

This chain joins TRBV29-1 and TRBJ1-5; no clear D gene. Germline lookup yields CDR1 SQVTM and CDR2 ANQGSEA. The CDR3 covers 14 residues. The V end lost 1 base, the J end lost 7 bases, and 14 bases lay between the germline ends. CDR3 residues: CSVEGKWRRQPQHF. The CDR3 bases are TGCAGCGTTGAAGGGAAATGGAGGAGGCAGCCCCAGCATTTT.

This chain links TRBV28 with TRBJ2-7; the match to TRBD1 covers 10 bases. CDR3 size: 13 residues. The junction had 4 bases not matched to a gene; V was cut back by 8 bases and J by 3 bases. Germline V CDR1 and CDR2: MDHEN, SYDVKM. The CDR3 nucleotides read TGTGCCAGCCGGACAGGGGGGGTCTACGAGCAGTACTTC. This translates into CASRTGGVYEQYF.

V is TRBV27 and J is TRBJ2-3; D ambiguous. Germline CDR1 reads MNHEY; CDR2 reads SMNVEV (reference sequence). Trimming left V 5 bases short and J 3 bases short, with 15 bases between. The CDR3 length is 15 residues. CDR3 sequence reads: CASSPRALDTDTQYF. Here the CDR3 DNA reads TGTGCCAGCAGTCCTCGTGCCCTAGATACAGATACGCAGTATTTT.

To note about this clone: A read error may produce the germline difference seen at one junction end. This chain links TRBV7-7 with TRBJ2-7; TRBD1 aligns across 7 bases. The CDR3 has 14 amino acids. The germline V gene encodes CDR1 SSHAT and CDR2 FNYEAQ (reference sequence). CDR3 protein: CASSHGTGAYEQYF. CDR3 nucleotide sequence: TGTGCTAGCAGCCACGGAACAGGGGCCTACGAGCAGTACTTC.

This chain joins TRBV2 and TRBJ1-2; TRBD1 matches 8 bases. V gave up 3 bases and J gave up 1 base; unmatched junction bases: 10. The V gene's germline CDR1 is SNHLY and CDR2 FYNNEI. This CDR3 comprises 17 residues. The CDR3 loop is CASSDSRFGQGNYGYTF. The CDR3 region has the DNA TGTGCCAGCAGTGATTCCCGTTTTGGACAGGGTAACTATGGCTACACCTTC.

The chain carries TRBV27 and TRBJ2-3; the match to TRBD2 covers 8 bases. The germline gives CDR1 MNHEY, CDR2 SMNVEV (reference sequence). V was clipped by 7 bases and J by 12 bases; unmatched bases: 15. The CDR3 loop spans 14 amino acids. Here the CDR3 reads CASMLSGGGGRQYF. CDR3 sequence (DNA): TGTGCCAGCATGTTAAGCGGGGGCGGGGGGCGTCAGTATTTT.